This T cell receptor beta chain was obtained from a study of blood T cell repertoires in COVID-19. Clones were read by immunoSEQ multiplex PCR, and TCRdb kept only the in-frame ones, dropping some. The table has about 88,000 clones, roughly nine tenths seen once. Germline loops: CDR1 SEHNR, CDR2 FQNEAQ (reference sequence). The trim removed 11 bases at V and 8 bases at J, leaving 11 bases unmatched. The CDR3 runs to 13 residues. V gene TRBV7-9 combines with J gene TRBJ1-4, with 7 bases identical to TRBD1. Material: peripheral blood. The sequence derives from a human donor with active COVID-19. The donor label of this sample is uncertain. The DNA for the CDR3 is TGTGCCTTAAAACGGCAGGGGGAAGAAAAACTGTTTTTT. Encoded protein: CALKRQGEEKLFF.